This T cell receptor (beta chain) derives from a study of metastatic and nonmetastatic thyroid tumors (dated by TCRdb to 2020 to 2021). About the investigation overall: Repertoires were compared across peripheral blood and tumor or nodule tissue samples from malignant and benign thyroid patients.

With respect to this clone: Its antigen specificity is not known. Base qualities are not provided; no much larger clone lies one nucleotide away.

None of the patients had been given any treatment before thyroid surgery. Using T-cell receptor beta sequencing, the study looked back at clinical samples from patients collected from about 2011 to 2018. The paper's findings and limits, for the study overall: TCR beta diversity was reported as significantly higher in malignant tumors than in benign nodules, in both blood and tumor samples.

The method behind the library was PCR. Instrument used: Illumina HiSeq 4000. High-throughput sequencing was used to profile the TCR beta-chain CDR3 region of every patient. Under the source paper's analysis protocol: The researchers built a classifier to tell apart papillary thyroid cancer patients with distant metastasis, based on CDR3 differences among clinicopathological groups. The Shannon index was used to assess repertoire diversity, and the Morisita-Horn index was used to assess tumor-blood repertoire similarity. The public reads were reprocessed in TCRdb via fastp at Q25 and MiXCR, keeping in-frame beta chains. None of the V and J calls come from the authors' own analysis; TCRdb made them. Recorded for this sample are about 14,000 clones; about 33% of them occurred a single time. Approximately 24% of the sample rests with the top ten. V lost 3 bases and J lost 0 bases; the stretch between them is 3 bases long. The CDR3 spans 13 residues, from the cysteine through the phenylalanine. Only the CDR3 DNA is retained, 39 bases long and in frame from the first base. CDR1 and CDR2 were assigned from the germline V gene (reference sequence) as DFQATT and SNEGSKA.

Sequenced: tumor tissue. The TCR was taken from a female donor with papillary thyroid cancer or a benign thyroid nodule (not recorded which). Some clones in this sample may be carry-over from other donors' samples. The chain is encoded by TRBV20-1 joined to TRBJ2-6; the D gene is unclear. The nucleotide sequence is TGCAGTGCTAGGGACTCTGGGGCCAACGTCCTGACTTTC. It specifies CSARDSGANVLTF.